This entry lists 6 T cell receptor beta chains sequenced from one sample in a study of vaccination and CD4 T cells after COVID-19. The treatment here: approximately 9-day PBMC culture with coronavirus spike peptide pools or control peptides (ViraFEST assay). The Oncomine TCR Beta short-read assay was what sequenced the DNA obtained from cultured CD4+ T cells. One entry per CDR3 protein, called by TCRdb with MiXCR from the PCR reads. The table has about 18,000 distinct CDR3 sequences, roughly two fifths seen once. Which antigens these TCRs recognize remains unknown. Material: CD4+ T cells from blood, cultured in vitro, obtained after SARS-CoV-2 vaccination. The source is a human donor who had recovered from COVID-19.

The chain recombines TRBV27 with TRBJ2-1; D is uncertain. This CDR3 region has 13 residues. V shed 2 bases and J shed 13 bases, with 15 bases lying between them. Germline CDR1 is MNHEY and CDR2 is SMNVEV (reference sequence). The chain's CDR3 is CASSLRGGPVQFF. The CDR3 nucleotides are TGTGCCAGCAGTTTACGAGGCGGCCCCGTCCAGTTCTTC.

The rearrangement uses TRBV11-3 and TRBJ1-1; D is ambiguous. The V gene lost 1 base and the J gene lost 5 bases, with 8 bases spanning the gap. The CDR3 contains 13 residues. Germline lookup yields CDR1 SGHNT and CDR2 YENEEA. The CDR3 spells CASSLVIGTEAFF. The CDR3 DNA is TGTGCCAGCAGCTTAGTGATAGGGACTGAAGCTTTCTTT.

This chain connects TRBV20-1 to TRBJ2-7; TRBD2 is a possible D gene (5 bases). The CDR3 sequence is 14 residues long. The germline V gene encodes CDR1 DFQATT and CDR2 SNEGSKA (reference sequence). V was pared by 0 bases and J by 6 bases, with 15 bases between. The CDR3 here is CSARDGRPRGEQYF. The CDR3 DNA reads TGCAGTGCTAGAGACGGCAGGCCTCGGGGCGAGCAGTACTTC.

V and J are TRBV14 and TRBJ1-2, with D unclear. There are 12 residues in the CDR3. Looked up from germline, CDR1 is SGHDN and CDR2 is FVKESK. Trimming removed 1 base from V and 2 bases from J, with 2 bases in between. This chain's CDR3 is CASSQANYGYTF. The CDR3 coding sequence is TGTGCCAGCAGCCAAGCCAACTATGGCTACACCTTC.

CDR3 nucleotides: TGTGCCACCAGCAGAGAGTACCAAGGAGATACGCAGTATTTT. As protein: CATSREYQGDTQYF. This chain uses TRBV15 with TRBJ2-3; D unresolved. Per germline, CDR1 LNHNV and CDR2 YYDKDF (reference sequence). The V end was cut by 0 bases, the J end by 5 bases, with 9 bases between. This CDR3 contains 14 residues.

The V gene is TRBV7-2, the J gene TRBJ2-7; 7 bases are a match to TRBD1. V trimming: 0 bases; J trimming: 6 bases; junction bases outside the gene matches: 5. Germline V lookup: CDR1 SGHTA, CDR2 FQGNSA. The CDR3 covers 14 residues. The CDR3 DNA reads TGTGCCAGCAGCTTAGCCGCAGGGGGAAGCGAGCAGTACTTC. The encoded protein is CASSLAAGGSEQYF.